This TCR beta chain was identified during a study of blood T cell repertoires in COVID-19. The wider study: The study drew acute and convalescent COVID-19 samples from the United States, Italy and Spain. The cDNA or gDNA used as material had been derived from T cells, B-cell-depleted T cells, or PBMCs.

TCRdb's table, derived via immunoSEQ multiplex PCR, lists solely in-frame clones and lacks some. Of approximately 150,000 clones listed, more than 70% are singletons. The junction had 6 bases not matched to a gene; V was cut back by 4 bases and J by 0 bases. CDR1 and CDR2 from the germline V gene are SGHDN and FVKESK. The CDR3 extends over 16 amino acids. The source is a man aged 55-75 years who had recovered from COVID-19. The sequencing sample was made of PBMCs or T cells enriched from blood (not recorded which). J is TRBJ1-2 and V is TRBV14; 9 bases are a match to TRBD1. CDR3 DNA sequence: TGTGCCAGCAGCCCCTGGACAGGGGTTACTAACTATGGCTACACCTTC. Encoded protein: CASSPWTGVTNYGYTF.